Included here is one TCR beta chain sequence, with context. The data stem from a study of blood T cell repertoires in COVID-19. About the research overall: Nucleic acid was either cDNA or gDNA, and it came from T cells, B-cell-depleted T cells, or PBMCs.

Data came from immunoSEQ multiplex PCR; TCRdb stores just in-frame clones and leaves some out. The sample has about 350,000 clones, roughly 90% seen once. Per the germline V gene, CDR1 is KGHDR and CDR2 is SFDVKD. V lost 8 bases and J 5 bases, leaving 11 bases between the germline ends. The CDR3 runs to 12 residues. The rearrangement uses TRBV24-1 and TRBJ1-1, with D hard to call. The receptor was isolated from a young woman who had recovered from COVID-19. Sequencing input: PBMCs or T cells enriched from blood (not recorded which). This chain's CDR3 is CATMGRGTEAFF. The DNA for the CDR3 is TGTGCCACCATGGGAAGAGGGACTGAAGCTTTCTTT.